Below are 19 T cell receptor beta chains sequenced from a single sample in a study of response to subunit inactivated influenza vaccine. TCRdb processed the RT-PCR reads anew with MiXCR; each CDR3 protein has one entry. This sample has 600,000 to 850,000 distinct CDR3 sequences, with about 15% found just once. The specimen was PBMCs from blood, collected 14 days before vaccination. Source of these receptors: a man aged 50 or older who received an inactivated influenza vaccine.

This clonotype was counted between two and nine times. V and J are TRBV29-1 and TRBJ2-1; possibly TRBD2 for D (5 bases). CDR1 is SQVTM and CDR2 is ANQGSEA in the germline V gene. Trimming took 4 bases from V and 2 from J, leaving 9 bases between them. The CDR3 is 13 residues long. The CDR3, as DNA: TGCAGCGTTGTGGAGCGGACCTACAATGAGCAGTTCTTC. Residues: CSVVERTYNEQFF.

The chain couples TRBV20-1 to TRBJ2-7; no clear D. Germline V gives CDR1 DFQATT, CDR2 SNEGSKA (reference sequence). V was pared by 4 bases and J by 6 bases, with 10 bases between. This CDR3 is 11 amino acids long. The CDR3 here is CSATGRREQYF. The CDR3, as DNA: TGCAGTGCTACAGGACGACGCGAGCAGTACTTC.

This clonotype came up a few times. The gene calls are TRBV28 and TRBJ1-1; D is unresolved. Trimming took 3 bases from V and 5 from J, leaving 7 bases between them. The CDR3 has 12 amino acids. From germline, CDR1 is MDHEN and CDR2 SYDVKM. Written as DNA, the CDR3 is TGTGCCAGCAGTTTTTCTATTACTGAAGCTTTCTTT. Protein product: CASSFSITEAFF. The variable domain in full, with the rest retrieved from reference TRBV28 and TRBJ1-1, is DVKVTQSSRYLVKRTGEKVFLECVQDMDHENMFWYRQDPGLGLRLIYFSYDVKMKEKGDIPEGYSVSREKKERFSLILESASTNQTSMYLCASSFSITEAFFGQGTRLTVV.

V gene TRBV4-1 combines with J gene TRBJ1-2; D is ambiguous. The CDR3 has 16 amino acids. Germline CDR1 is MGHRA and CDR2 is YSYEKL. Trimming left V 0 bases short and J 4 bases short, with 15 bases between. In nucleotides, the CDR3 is TGCGCCAGCAGCCAAGATTGGGCGAGCAAAACCTATGGCTACACCTTC. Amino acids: CASSQDWASKTYGYTF.

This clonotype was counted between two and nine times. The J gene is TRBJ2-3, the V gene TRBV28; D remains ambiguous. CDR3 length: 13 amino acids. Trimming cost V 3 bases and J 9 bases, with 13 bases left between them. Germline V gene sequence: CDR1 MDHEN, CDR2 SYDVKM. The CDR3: CASSFGGSPTQYF. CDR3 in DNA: TGTGCCAGCAGTTTCGGCGGCAGTCCAACGCAGTATTTT.

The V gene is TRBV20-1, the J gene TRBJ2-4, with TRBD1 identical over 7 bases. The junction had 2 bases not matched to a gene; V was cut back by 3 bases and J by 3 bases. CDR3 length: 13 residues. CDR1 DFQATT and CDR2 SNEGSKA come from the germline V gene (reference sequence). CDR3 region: CSASWDSKNIQYF. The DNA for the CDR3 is TGCAGTGCTAGTTGGGACAGCAAAAACATTCAGTACTTC.

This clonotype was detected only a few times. The CDR3 spells CASSLAYTTSGRLPQSYEQYF. The CDR3 bases are TGTGCCAGCAGTTTAGCCTACACTACCAGCGGGAGGCTCCCTCAATCCTACGAGCAGTACTTC. V and J are TRBV12-3 or TRBV12-4 and TRBJ2-7; TRBD2 agrees at 9 bases. This CDR3 region has 21 residues. Unmatched junction bases numbered 19, after V lost 0 bases and J lost 1 base.

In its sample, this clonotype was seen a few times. The CDR3 DNA is TGTGCCTGGAGCGTCCGGGGGGCGGGGGAGACCCAGTACTTC. Amino acid sequence: CAWSVRGAGETQYF. This chain connects TRBV30 to TRBJ2-5, with D tentatively TRBD2 (7 bases). This CDR3 region has 14 residues. V was shortened by 3 bases and J by 5 bases, with 16 bases between the two germline ends. CDR1 and CDR2 (germline): GTSNPN, SVGIG (reference sequence).

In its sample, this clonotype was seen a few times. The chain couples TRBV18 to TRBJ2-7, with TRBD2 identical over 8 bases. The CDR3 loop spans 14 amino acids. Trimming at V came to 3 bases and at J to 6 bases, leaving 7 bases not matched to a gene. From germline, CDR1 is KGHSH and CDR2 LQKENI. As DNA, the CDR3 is TGTGCCAGCTCACCCCGACGGGAGGGCACCGAGCAGTACTTC. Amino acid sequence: CASSPRREGTEQYF.

CDR3 sequence: CASRDAGRGNQPQHF. In DNA, the CDR3 is TGTGCCAGCAGGGACGCAGGGCGAGGCAATCAGCCCCAGCATTTT. This chain uses TRBV6-1 with TRBJ1-5, with a possible D match to TRBD1 (5 bases). V was clipped by 6 bases and J by 2 bases, with 14 bases between them. CDR3 length: 15 amino acids. CDR1 is MNHNS and CDR2 is SASEGT in the germline V gene.

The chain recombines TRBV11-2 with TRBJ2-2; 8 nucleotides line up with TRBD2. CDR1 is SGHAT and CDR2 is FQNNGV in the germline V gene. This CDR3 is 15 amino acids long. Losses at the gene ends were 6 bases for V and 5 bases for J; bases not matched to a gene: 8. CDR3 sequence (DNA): TGTGCCAGCAGTAGACCGGGGGGGATTACCGGGGAGCTGTTTTTT. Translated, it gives CASSRPGGITGELFF.

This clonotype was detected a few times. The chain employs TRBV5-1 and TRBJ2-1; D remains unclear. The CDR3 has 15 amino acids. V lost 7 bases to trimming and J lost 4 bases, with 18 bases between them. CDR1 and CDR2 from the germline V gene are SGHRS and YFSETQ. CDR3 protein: CASGFQSPGYNEQFF. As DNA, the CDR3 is TGCGCCAGCGGGTTCCAGTCGCCAGGATACAATGAGCAGTTCTTC.

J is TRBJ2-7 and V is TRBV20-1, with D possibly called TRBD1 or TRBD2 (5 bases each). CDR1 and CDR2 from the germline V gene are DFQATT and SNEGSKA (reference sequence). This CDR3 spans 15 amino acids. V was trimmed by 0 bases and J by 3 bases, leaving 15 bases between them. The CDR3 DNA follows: TGCAGTGCTAGAGATGGGACCAACGCCTACTACGAGCAGTACTTC. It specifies CSARDGTNAYYEQYF.

The DNA of the CDR3 is TGCAGTGCTAATGCGGAGGGGGATACGCAGTATTTT. It specifies CSANAEGDTQYF. The gene calls are TRBV20-1 and TRBJ2-3; D is perhaps TRBD2 (6 bases). Germline CDR1 reads DFQATT; CDR2 reads SNEGSKA (reference sequence). V lost 4 bases and J 6 bases, leaving 11 bases between the germline ends. The length of the CDR3 is 12 residues.

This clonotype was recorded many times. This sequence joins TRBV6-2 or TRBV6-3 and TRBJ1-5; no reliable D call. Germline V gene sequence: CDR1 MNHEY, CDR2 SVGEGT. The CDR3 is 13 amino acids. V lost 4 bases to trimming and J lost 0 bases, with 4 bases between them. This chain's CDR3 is CASSWGSNQPQHF. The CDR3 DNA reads TGTGCCAGCAGTTGGGGTAGCAATCAGCCCCAGCATTTT.

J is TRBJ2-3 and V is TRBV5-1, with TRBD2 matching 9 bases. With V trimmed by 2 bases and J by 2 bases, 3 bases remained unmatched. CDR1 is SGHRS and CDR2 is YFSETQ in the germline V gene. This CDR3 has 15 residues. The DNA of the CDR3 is TGCGCCAGCAGCTTTAGACTAGCGGACACAGATACGCAGTATTTT. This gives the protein CASSFRLADTDTQYF.

The CDR3 region is CASSARTGSNTGELFF. In nucleotides, the CDR3 is TGTGCCAGCAGCGCTCGGACAGGGTCGAACACCGGGGAGCTGTTTTTT. The chain has TRBV9 and TRBJ2-2, with TRBD1 identical over 8 bases. V lost 3 bases, J lost 0 bases, and 4 bases stayed unmatched. Germline V CDR1 and CDR2: SGDLS, YYNGEE. This CDR3 contains 16 residues.

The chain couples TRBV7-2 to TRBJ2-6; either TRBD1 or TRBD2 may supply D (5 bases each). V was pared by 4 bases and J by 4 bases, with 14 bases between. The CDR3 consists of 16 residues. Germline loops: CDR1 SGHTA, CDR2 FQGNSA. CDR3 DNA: TGTGCCAGCAGCTCTTTCTGGGGGTCGGGGGCCAACGTCCTGACTTTC. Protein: CASSSFWGSGANVLTF.

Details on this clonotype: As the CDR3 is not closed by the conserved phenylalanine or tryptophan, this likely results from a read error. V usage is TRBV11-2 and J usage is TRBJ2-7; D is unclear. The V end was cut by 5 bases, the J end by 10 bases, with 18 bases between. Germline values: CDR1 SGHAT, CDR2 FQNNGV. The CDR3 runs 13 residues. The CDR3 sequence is CASSRATRSVQYL. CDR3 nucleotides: TGTGCCAGCAGCCGGGCTACAAGATCGGTCCAGTACCTC.